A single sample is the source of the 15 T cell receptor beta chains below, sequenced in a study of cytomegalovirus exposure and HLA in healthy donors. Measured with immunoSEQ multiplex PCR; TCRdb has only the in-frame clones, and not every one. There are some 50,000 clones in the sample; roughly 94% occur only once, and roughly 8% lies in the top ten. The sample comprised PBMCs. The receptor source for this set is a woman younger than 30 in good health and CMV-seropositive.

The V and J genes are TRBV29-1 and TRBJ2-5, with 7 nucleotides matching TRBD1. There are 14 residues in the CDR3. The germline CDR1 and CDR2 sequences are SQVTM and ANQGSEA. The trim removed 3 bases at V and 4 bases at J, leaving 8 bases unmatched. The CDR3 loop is CSVDPGGALETQYF. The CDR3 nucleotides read TGCAGCGTTGACCCAGGGGGAGCGTTAGAGACCCAGTACTTC.

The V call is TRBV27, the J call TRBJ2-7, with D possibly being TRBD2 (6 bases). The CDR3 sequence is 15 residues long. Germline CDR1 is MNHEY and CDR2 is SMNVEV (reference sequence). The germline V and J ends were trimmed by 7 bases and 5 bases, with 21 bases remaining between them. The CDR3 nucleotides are TGTGCCAGCACCCTCGAGGGGACTGGGTCGCACGAGCAGTACTTC. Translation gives CASTLEGTGSHEQYF.

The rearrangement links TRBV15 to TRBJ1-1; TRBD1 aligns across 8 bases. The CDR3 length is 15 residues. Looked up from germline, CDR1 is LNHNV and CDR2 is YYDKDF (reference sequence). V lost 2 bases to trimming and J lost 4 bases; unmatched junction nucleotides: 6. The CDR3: CATSRLLGQGTEAFF. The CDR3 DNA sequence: TGTGCCACCAGCAGACTCCTCGGACAGGGCACTGAAGCTTTCTTT.

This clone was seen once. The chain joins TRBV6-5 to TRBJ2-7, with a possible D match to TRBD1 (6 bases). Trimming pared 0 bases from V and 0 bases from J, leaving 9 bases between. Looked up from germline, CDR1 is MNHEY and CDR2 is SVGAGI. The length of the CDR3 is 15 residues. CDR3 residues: CASSYSPGVSYEQYF. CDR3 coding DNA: TGTGCCAGCAGTTACTCCCCAGGGGTCTCCTACGAGCAGTACTTC.

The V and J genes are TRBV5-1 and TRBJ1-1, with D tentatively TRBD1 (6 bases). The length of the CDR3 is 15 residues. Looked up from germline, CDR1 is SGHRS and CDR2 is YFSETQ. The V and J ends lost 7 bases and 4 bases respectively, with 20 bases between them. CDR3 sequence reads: CASGIWSGAGTEAFF. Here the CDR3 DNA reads TGCGCCAGCGGGATCTGGTCAGGGGCTGGCACTGAAGCTTTCTTT.

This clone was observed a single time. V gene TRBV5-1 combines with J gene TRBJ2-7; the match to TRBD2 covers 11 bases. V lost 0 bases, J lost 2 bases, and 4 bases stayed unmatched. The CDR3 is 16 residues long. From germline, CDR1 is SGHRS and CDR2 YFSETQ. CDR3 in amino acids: CASSLEGLADAYEQYF. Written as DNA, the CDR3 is TGCGCCAGCAGCTTGGAGGGACTAGCGGACGCCTACGAGCAGTACTTC. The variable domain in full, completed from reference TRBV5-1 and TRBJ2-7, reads KAGVTQTPRYLIKTRGQQVTLSCSPISGHRSVSWYQQTPGQGLQFLFEYFSETQRNKGNFPGRFSGRQFSNSRSEMNVSTLELGDSALYLCASSLEGLADAYEQYFGPGTRLTVT.

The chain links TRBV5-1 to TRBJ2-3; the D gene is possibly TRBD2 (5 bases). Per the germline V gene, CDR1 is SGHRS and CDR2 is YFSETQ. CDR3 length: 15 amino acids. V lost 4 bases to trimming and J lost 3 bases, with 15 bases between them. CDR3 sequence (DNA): TGCGCCAGCAGCCCACCAGTTACGGGGACAGATACGCAGTATTTT. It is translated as CASSPPVTGTDTQYF.

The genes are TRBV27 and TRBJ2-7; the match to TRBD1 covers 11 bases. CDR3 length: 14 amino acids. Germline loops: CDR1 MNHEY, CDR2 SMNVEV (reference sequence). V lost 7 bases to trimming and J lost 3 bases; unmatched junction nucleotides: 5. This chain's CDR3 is CASTEGTGGYEQYF. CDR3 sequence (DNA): TGTGCCAGCACCGAAGGGACAGGGGGCTACGAGCAGTACTTC.

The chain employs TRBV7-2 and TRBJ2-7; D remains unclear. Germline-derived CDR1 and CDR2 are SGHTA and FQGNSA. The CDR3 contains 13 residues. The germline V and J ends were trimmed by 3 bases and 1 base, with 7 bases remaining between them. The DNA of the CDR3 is TGTGCCAGCAGCTTTGGCCCTTCCTACGAGCAGTACTTC. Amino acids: CASSFGPSYEQYF.

DNA for the CDR3: TGTGCCAGCAGTTACAGGGGGCGTGATGATGGCTACACCTTC. Translation: CASSYRGRDDGYTF. J is TRBJ1-2 and V is TRBV6-5, with 7 nucleotides matching TRBD1. Germline trimming cut 2 bases from V and 6 bases from J; bases unmatched to any gene: 6. The germline CDR1 and CDR2 sequences are MNHEY and SVGAGI. The CDR3 extends over 14 amino acids.

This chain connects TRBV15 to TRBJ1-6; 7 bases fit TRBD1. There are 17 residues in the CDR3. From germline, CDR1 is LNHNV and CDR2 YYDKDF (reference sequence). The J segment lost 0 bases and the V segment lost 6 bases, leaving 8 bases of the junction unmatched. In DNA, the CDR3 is TGTGCCACCAGTACAGGGGCCCTGAGCTCCTATAATTCACCCCTCCACTTT. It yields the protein CATSTGALSSYNSPLHF.

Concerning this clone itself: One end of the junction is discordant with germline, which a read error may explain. CDR3 in amino acids: CASSLSPPGDGYTF. DNA for the CDR3: TGTGCTAGCAGCTTATCCCCACCAGGGGATGGCTACACCTTC. J is TRBJ1-2 and V is TRBV7-7, with D perhaps matching TRBD1 (6 bases). In germline, CDR1 is SSHAT, CDR2 FNYEAQ (reference sequence). CDR3 size: 14 residues.

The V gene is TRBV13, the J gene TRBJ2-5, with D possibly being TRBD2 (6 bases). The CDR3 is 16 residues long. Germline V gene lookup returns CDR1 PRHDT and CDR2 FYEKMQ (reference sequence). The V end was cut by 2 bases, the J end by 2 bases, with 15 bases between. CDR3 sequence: CASSLLSGGEQETQYF. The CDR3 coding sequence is TGTGCCAGCAGCTTACTGAGCGGAGGGGAGCAAGAGACCCAGTACTTC.

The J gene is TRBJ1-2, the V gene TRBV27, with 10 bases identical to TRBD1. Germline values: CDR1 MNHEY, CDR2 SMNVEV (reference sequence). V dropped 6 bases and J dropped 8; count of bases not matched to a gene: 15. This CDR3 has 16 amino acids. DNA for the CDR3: TGTGCCAGCAGAGACCCGGGACAGGGGTCCTCTCAAGGCTACACCTTC. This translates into CASRDPGQGSSQGYTF.

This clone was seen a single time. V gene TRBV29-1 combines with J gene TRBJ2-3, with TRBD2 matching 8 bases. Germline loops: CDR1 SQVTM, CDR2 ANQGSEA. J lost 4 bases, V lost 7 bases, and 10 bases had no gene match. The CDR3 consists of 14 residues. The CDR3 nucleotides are TGCAGCGCCCGGGGGGGGCGGGAGGCAGATACGCAGTATTTT. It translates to CSARGGREADTQYF.